This paragraph reports one T cell receptor beta chain. This record belongs to a study of T cells expressing NK-cell markers. The CDR3 is 15 amino acids. Germline V lookup: CDR1 LNHDA, CDR2 SQIVND (reference sequence). TCRdb re-called the 5' RACE reads and shows each CDR3 protein once, DNA omitted. The sample holds over 150,000 distinct CDR3 sequences. The V and J genes are TRBV19 and TRBJ1-1. Sequences were obtained from blood T cells: a sorted CD56 or NKG2C T cell subset, CD4+ or CD8+ T cells, or bulk PBMC T cells (not recorded which). This receptor was obtained from a man aged 18-75 years in good health. The CDR3 loop reads CASSIIPDMSTEAFF.